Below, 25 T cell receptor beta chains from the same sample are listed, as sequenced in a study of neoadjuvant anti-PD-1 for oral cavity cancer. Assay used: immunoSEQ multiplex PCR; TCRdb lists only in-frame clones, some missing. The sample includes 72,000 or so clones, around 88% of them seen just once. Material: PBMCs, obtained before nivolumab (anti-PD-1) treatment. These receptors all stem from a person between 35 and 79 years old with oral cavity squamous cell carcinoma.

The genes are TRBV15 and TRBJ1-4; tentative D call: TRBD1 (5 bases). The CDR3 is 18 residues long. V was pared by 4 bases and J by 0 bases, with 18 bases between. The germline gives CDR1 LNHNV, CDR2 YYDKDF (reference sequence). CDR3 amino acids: CATSKAGTSGATNEKLFF. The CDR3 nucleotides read TGTGCCACCAGCAAAGCCGGGACTAGTGGCGCAACTAATGAAAAACTGTTTTTT. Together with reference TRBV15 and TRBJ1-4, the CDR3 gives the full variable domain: DAMVIQNPRYQVTQFGKPVTLSCSQTLNHNVMYWYQQKSSQAPKLLFHYYDKDFNNEADTPDNFQSRRPNTSFCFLDIRSPGLGDTAMYLCATSKAGTSGATNEKLFFGSGTQLSVL.

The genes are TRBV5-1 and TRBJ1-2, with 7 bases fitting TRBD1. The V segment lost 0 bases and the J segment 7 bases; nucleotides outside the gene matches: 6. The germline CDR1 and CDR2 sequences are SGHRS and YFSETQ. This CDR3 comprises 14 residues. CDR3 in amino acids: CASSLEGAPSGYTF. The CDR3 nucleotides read TGCGCCAGCAGCTTGGAGGGGGCGCCCTCTGGCTACACCTTC.

The CDR3 protein is CASSPQGRGAFF. CDR3 in DNA: TGTGCCAGCAGCCCCCAGGGCAGGGGAGCTTTCTTT. The V gene is TRBV14, the J gene TRBJ1-1; perhaps TRBD1 as D (6 bases). CDR1 and CDR2 from the germline V gene are SGHDN and FVKESK. V lost 4 bases and J lost 10, with 13 bases in between. The CDR3 contains 12 residues. Full variable domain (remainder filled in from reference TRBV14 and TRBJ1-1): EAGVTQFPSHSVIEKGQTVTLRCDPISGHDNLYWYRRVMGKEIKFLLHFVKESKQDESGMPNNRFLAERTGGTYSTLKVQPAELEDSGVYFCASSPQGRGAFFGQGTRLTVV.

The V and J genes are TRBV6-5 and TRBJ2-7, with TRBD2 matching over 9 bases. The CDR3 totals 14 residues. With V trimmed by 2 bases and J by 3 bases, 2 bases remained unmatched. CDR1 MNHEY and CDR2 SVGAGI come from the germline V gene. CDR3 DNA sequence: TGTGCCAGCAGTTACATAGCGGGAGTCTACGAGCAGTACTTC. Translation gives CASSYIAGVYEQYF.

The CDR3 here is CASSLGGTGREKLFF. The CDR3 DNA reads TGCGCCAGCAGCCTAGGAGGGACAGGGAGGGAAAAACTGTTTTTT. The chain recombines TRBV5-1 with TRBJ1-4, with 9 bases aligning to TRBD1. CDR3 length: 15 residues. CDR1 and CDR2 (germline): SGHRS, YFSETQ. The V segment lost 4 bases and the J segment 8 bases; nucleotides outside the gene matches: 9.

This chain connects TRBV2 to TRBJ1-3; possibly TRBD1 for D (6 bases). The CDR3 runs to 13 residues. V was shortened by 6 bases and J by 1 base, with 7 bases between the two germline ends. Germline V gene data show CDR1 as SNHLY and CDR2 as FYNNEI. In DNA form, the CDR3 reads TGTGCCAGCAGGGACAGATCTGGAAACACCATATATTTT. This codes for CASRDRSGNTIYF.

This chain's CDR3 is CASSGQGAPREQFF. The DNA for the CDR3 is TGTGCCAGTAGTGGGCAGGGCGCCCCTAGGGAGCAGTTCTTC. This chain uses TRBV19 with TRBJ2-1, with D maybe TRBD1 (5 bases). The germline V gene has CDR1 LNHDA and CDR2 SQIVND (reference sequence). CDR3 length: 14 residues. V was trimmed by 5 bases and J by 10 bases, leaving 18 bases between them.

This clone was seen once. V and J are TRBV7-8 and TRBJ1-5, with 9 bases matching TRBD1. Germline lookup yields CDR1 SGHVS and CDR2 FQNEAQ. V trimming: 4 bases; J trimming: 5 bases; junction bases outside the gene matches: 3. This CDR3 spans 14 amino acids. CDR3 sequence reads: CASSSGQGYQPQHF. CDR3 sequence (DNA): TGTGCCAGCAGCTCGGGACAGGGATATCAGCCCCAGCATTTT.

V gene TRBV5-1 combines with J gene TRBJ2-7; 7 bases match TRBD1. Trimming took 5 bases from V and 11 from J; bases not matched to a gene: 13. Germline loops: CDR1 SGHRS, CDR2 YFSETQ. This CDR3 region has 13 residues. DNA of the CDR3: TGCGCCAGCAGGAAGACAGGGTCTCCGAGGGAGTACTTC. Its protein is CASRKTGSPREYF. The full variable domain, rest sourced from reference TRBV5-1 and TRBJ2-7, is KAGVTQTPRYLIKTRGQQVTLSCSPISGHRSVSWYQQTPGQGLQFLFEYFSETQRNKGNFPGRFSGRQFSNSRSEMNVSTLELGDSALYLCASRKTGSPREYFGPGTRLTVT.

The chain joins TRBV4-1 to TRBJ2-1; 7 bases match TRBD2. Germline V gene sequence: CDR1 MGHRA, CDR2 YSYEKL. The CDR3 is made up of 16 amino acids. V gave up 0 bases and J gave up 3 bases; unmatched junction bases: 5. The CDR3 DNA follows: TGCGCCAGCAGCCAAGAGGTGGGAGGGTACTACAATGAGCAGTTCTTC. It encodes CASSQEVGGYYNEQFF.

CDR3 sequence (DNA): TGCGCCAGCAGCTTCAGCTTAGGGACTAGCGGGAGGGCCATCAATGAGCAGTTCTTC. Its protein is CASSFSLGTSGRAINEQFF. The V call is TRBV5-1, the J call TRBJ2-1, with 16 bases that match TRBD2. V lost 2 bases to trimming and J lost 6 bases; unmatched junction nucleotides: 11. CDR3 length: 19 residues. CDR1 is SGHRS, CDR2 YFSETQ, per germline.

CDR3 region: CASTRAGFKGDTQYF. DNA of the CDR3: TGTGCCAGCACTAGGGCGGGGTTTAAAGGAGATACGCAGTATTTT. The V call is TRBV6-1, the J call TRBJ2-3; possibly TRBD2 for D (6 bases). Germline CDR1 and CDR2: MNHNS and SASEGT. The V and J ends lost 7 bases and 5 bases respectively, with 19 bases between them. CDR3 size: 15 residues.

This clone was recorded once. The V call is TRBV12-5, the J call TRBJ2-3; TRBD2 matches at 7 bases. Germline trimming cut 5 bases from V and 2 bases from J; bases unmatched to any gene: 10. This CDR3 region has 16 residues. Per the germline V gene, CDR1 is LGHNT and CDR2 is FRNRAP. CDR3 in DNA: TGTGCTAGTGGTCCAGGACTAGTTTCGATCACAGATACGCAGTATTTT. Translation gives CASGPGLVSITDTQYF. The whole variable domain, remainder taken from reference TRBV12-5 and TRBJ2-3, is DARVTQTPRHKVTEMGQEVTMRCQPILGHNTVFWYRQTMMQGLELLAYFRNRAPLDDSGMPKDRFSAEMPDATLATLKIQPSEPRDSAVYFCASGPGLVSITDTQYFGPGTRLTVL.

CDR3 bases: TGCGCCAGCAGCACCCTATCGACAGGAGCCTACGAGCAGTACTTC. Translating gives CASSTLSTGAYEQYF. The chain uses TRBV5-1 and TRBJ2-7; D perhaps matches TRBD1 (6 bases). Germline V CDR1 and CDR2: SGHRS, YFSETQ. The V end lost 4 bases, the J end lost 2 bases, and 16 bases lay between the germline ends. The CDR3 loop spans 15 amino acids.

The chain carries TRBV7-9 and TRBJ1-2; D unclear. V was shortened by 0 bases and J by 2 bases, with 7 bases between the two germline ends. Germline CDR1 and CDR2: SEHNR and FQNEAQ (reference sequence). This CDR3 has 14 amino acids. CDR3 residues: CASSLAEVNYGYTF. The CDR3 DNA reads TGTGCCAGCAGCTTAGCGGAAGTCAACTATGGCTACACCTTC.

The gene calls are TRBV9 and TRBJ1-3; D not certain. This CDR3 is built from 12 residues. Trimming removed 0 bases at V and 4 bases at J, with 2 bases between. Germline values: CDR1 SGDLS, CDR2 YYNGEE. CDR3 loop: CASSVVGNTIYF. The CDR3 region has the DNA TGTGCCAGCAGCGTAGTGGGAAACACCATATATTTT.

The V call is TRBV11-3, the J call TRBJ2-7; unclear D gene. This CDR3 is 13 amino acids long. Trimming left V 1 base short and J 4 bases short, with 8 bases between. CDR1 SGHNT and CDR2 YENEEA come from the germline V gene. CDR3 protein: CASSLGTPYEQYF. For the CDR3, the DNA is TGTGCCAGCAGCTTAGGTACGCCTTACGAGCAGTACTTC.

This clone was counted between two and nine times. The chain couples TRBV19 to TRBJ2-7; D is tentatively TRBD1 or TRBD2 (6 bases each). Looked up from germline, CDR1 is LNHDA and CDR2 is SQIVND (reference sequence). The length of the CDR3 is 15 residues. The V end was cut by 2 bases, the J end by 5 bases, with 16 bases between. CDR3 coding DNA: TGTGCCAGTAGTATAAGAGGGGGACTCAGTAACGAGCAGTACTTC. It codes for CASSIRGGLSNEQYF.

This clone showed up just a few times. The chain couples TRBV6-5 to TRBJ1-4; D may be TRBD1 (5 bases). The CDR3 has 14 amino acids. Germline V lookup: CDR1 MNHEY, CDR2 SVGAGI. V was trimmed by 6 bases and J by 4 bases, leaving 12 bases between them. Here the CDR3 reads CASSMTAGNEKLFF. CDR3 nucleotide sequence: TGTGCCAGCAGCATGACAGCTGGTAATGAAAAACTGTTTTTT.

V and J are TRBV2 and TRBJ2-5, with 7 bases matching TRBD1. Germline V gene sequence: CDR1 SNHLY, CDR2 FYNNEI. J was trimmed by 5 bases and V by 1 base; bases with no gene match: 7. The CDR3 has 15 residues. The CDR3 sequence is CASSEVQGTGETQYF. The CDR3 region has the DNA TGTGCCAGCAGTGAAGTACAGGGGACGGGTGAGACCCAGTACTTC.

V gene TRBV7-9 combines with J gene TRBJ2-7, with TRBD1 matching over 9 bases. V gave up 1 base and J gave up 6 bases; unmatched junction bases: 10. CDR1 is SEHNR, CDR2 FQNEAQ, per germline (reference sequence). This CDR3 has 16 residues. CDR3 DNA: TGTGCCAGCAGCTTAGGGGAGACAGGGGGTCCGGTCGAGCAGTACTTC. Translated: CASSLGETGGPVEQYF.

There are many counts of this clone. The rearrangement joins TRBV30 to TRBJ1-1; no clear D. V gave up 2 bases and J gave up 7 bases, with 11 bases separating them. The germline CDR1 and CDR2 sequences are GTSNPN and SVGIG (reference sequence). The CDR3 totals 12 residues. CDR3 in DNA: TGTGCCTGGAGTTTTTGGTTGGGTGAAGCTTTCTTT. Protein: CAWSFWLGEAFF.

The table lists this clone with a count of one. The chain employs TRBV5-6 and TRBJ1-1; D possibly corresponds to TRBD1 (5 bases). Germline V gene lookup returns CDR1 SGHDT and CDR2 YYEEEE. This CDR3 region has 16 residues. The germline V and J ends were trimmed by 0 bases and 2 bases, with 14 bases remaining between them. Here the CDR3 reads CASSLAGENINTEAFF. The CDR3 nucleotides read TGTGCCAGCAGCTTGGCGGGGGAGAATATTAACACTGAAGCTTTCTTT.

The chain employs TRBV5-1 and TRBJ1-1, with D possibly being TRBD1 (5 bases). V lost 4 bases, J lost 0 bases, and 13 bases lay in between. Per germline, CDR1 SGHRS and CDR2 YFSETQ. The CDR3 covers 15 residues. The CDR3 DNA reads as TGCGCCAGCAGCCCTCCGGGGACCGTGAACACTGAAGCTTTCTTT. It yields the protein CASSPPGTVNTEAFF.

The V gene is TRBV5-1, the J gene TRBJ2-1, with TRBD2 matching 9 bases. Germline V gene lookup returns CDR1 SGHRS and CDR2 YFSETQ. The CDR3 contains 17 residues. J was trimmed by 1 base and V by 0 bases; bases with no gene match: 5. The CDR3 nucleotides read TGCGCCAGCAGCTTGGACCCTAGCGGGACTTCCTACAATGAGCAGTTCTTC. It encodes CASSLDPSGTSYNEQFF.